A single sample gave rise to the 15 T cell receptor beta chains below, sequenced in a study of blood T cell repertoires in COVID-19. Libraries were prepared by immunoSEQ multiplex PCR; TCRdb keeps only in-frame clonotypes and omits some of them. The sample has fewer than 40,000 clones, around 90% seen once. The material sequenced was peripheral blood. These receptors originate from a woman in her thirties or forties with active or convalescent COVID-19.

This clone was seen a single time. The chain links TRBV19 to TRBJ1-1; a weak D match, TRBD1 (5 bases). This CDR3 contains 14 residues. Germline V gene data show CDR1 as LNHDA and CDR2 as SQIVND (reference sequence). V was trimmed by 3 bases and J by 0 bases, leaving 8 bases between them. The DNA for the CDR3 is TGTGCCAGTAGTATCGGGACTTTGAACACTGAAGCTTTCTTT. Translated: CASSIGTLNTEAFF.

The chain carries TRBV7-3 and TRBJ1-2; 9 nucleotides match TRBD1. This CDR3 has 15 residues. Germline V gives CDR1 SGHTA, CDR2 FQGTGA. With 5 bases clipped from V and 4 bases from J, the junction kept 8 bases outside the gene matches. The CDR3 bases are TGTGCCAGCAGCCCCAGCGGGGACAGGGCCTATGGCTACACCTTC. This sequence encodes CASSPSGDRAYGYTF.

The rearrangement uses TRBV9 and TRBJ2-5; 11 bases are a match to TRBD2. The CDR3 contains 15 residues. The V gene end was trimmed by 4 bases and the J gene end by 1 base; junction bases not matched to a gene: 3. Germline V gene lookup returns CDR1 SGDLS and CDR2 YYNGEE. CDR3 DNA: TGTGCCAGCAGCCTCGGGACTAGCGGCCAAGAGACCCAGTACTTC. The encoded protein is CASSLGTSGQETQYF.

The chain combines TRBV7-6 with TRBJ2-3, with 7 bases aligning to TRBD1. The length of the CDR3 is 17 residues. The junction had 15 bases not matched to a gene; V was cut back by 5 bases and J by 4 bases. From germline, CDR1 is SGHVS and CDR2 FNYEAQ. The CDR3 here is CASSLEVETGAADTQYF. The CDR3 DNA reads as TGTGCCAGCAGCCTCGAAGTGGAAACAGGGGCGGCAGATACGCAGTATTTT.

The chain has TRBV11-2 and TRBJ1-1; the D gene is possibly TRBD1 (6 bases). V was shortened by 5 bases and J by 0 bases, with 16 bases between the two germline ends. The CDR3 covers 16 residues. CDR1 and CDR2 (germline): SGHAT, FQNNGV. The CDR3 spells CASSTWTERMNTEAFF. CDR3 in DNA: TGTGCCAGCAGCACTTGGACAGAGAGGATGAACACTGAAGCTTTCTTT.

The gene calls are TRBV7-9 and TRBJ1-2, with TRBD1 matching 7 bases. The CDR3 contains 14 residues. Germline CDR1 is SEHNR and CDR2 is FQNEAQ (reference sequence). Losses at the gene ends were 4 bases for V and 3 bases for J; bases not matched to a gene: 5. The CDR3 nucleotides are TGTGCCAGCAGCTCCCGGGACAGAGACTATGGCTACACCTTC. Its translation is CASSSRDRDYGYTF.

The sample holds one count of this clone. The chain joins TRBV4-3 to TRBJ1-4, with a weak D call TRBD1 (5 bases). CDR3 length: 15 residues. In germline, CDR1 is LGHNA, CDR2 YSLEER. V was shortened by 4 bases and J by 1 base, with 10 bases between the two germline ends. The CDR3 is CASSPSRVTNEKLFF. The CDR3 DNA reads TGCGCCAGCAGCCCATCCAGGGTAACTAATGAAAAACTGTTTTTT.

The chain combines TRBV6-5 with TRBJ1-2, with 8 bases identical to TRBD1. Germline trimming cut 5 bases from V and 6 bases from J; bases unmatched to any gene: 5. Per the germline V gene, CDR1 is MNHEY and CDR2 is SVGAGI. The CDR3 has 13 residues. This CDR3 is CASSRGQADGYTF. The CDR3, as DNA: TGTGCCAGCAGTCGGGGACAGGCCGATGGCTACACCTTC.

The V call is TRBV5-5, the J call TRBJ2-4; tentative D call: TRBD1 (5 bases). V was pared by 4 bases and J by 1 base, with 18 bases between. Germline CDR1 and CDR2: SGHKS and YYEKEE (reference sequence). The CDR3 is made up of 17 amino acids. CDR3 in DNA: TGTGCCAGCAGCCTGACAGTTACCACTTTCGCCAAAAACATTCAGTACTTC. Its protein is CASSLTVTTFAKNIQYF. Full variable domain (rest looked up from reference TRBV5-5 and TRBJ2-4): DAGVTQSPTHLIKTRGQQVTLRCSPISGHKSVSWYQQVLGQGPQFIFQYYEKEERGRGNFPDRFSARQFPNYSSELNVNALLLGDSALYLCASSLTVTTFAKNIQYFGAGTRLSVL.

This clone showed up just once. The chain recombines TRBV29-1 with TRBJ2-7; D is possibly TRBD1 or TRBD2 (9 bases each). The CDR3 extends over 16 amino acids. V lost 7 bases and J 5 bases, leaving 27 bases between the germline ends. From germline, CDR1 is SQVTM and CDR2 ANQGSEA. The CDR3 bases are TGCAGCGGACGACAGGGGGGTAGCGGGAGTGTCGACGAGCAGTACTTC. As protein: CSGRQGGSGSVDEQYF.

V and J are TRBV7-3 and TRBJ1-1, with TRBD1 matching over 8 bases. This CDR3 has 13 residues. The V segment lost 5 bases and the J segment 3 bases; nucleotides outside the gene matches: 2. Looked up from germline, CDR1 is SGHTA and CDR2 is FQGTGA. In DNA form, the CDR3 reads TGTGCCAGCAGCCAGGACAGGGACACTGAAGCTTTCTTT. The encoded protein is CASSQDRDTEAFF.

V is TRBV12-5 and J is TRBJ2-5, with a possible D match to TRBD1 (6 bases). The V and J ends lost 7 bases and 2 bases respectively, with 14 bases between them. The CDR3 is made up of 14 amino acids. The V gene's germline CDR1 is LGHNT and CDR2 FRNRAP. The DNA for the CDR3 is TGTGCTAGTGCCCCAGACGGGACACAAGAGACCCAGTACTTC. Encoded protein: CASAPDGTQETQYF. The complete variable domain, with remaining parts taken from reference TRBV12-5 and TRBJ2-5, reads DARVTQTPRHKVTEMGQEVTMRCQPILGHNTVFWYRQTMMQGLELLAYFRNRAPLDDSGMPKDRFSAEMPDATLATLKIQPSEPRDSAVYFCASAPDGTQETQYFGPGTRLLVL.

The chain employs TRBV15 and TRBJ2-7, with TRBD2 matching 11 bases. Germline CDR1 and CDR2: LNHNV and YYDKDF (reference sequence). V dropped 1 base and J dropped 3; count of bases not matched to a gene: 5. The CDR3 runs 16 residues. In nucleotides, the CDR3 is TGTGCCACCAGCAGAGGGGCCGGGACTAGCGGCTACGAGCAGTACTTC. Protein: CATSRGAGTSGYEQYF.

The chain links TRBV2 to TRBJ2-2, with 7 positions matching TRBD1. Per the germline V gene, CDR1 is SNHLY and CDR2 is FYNNEI. The CDR3 has 14 residues. J gave up 7 bases and V 5 bases, and 7 bases lay outside the gene matches. This CDR3 reads CASSTDRTNGELFF. CDR3 sequence (DNA): TGTGCCAGCAGTACGGACAGGACCAACGGGGAGCTGTTTTTT.

This clone was detected once. The chain is built from TRBV10-3 and TRBJ2-5, with D unclear. This CDR3 is built from 15 residues. The germline V gene encodes CDR1 ENHRY and CDR2 SYGVKD. The V and J ends lost 3 bases and 3 bases respectively, with 14 bases between them. The CDR3 region has the DNA TGTGCCATCAGTGATGGATCTACCGGAGAAGAGACCCAGTACTTC. Encoded protein: CAISDGSTGEETQYF.